This TCR beta chain was sequenced for a study of chronic HIV infection and antiretroviral therapy. TCRdb independently ran MiXCR on the 5' RACE reads; one entry per CDR3 protein. The data show approximately 47,000 distinct CDR3 sequences, about 18% seen once. This clonotype was counted only a few times. This CDR3 contains 14 residues. Germline V gene lookup returns CDR1 MNHEY and CDR2 SMNVEV (reference sequence). The V gene end was trimmed by 3 bases and the J gene end by 3 bases; junction bases not matched to a gene: 3. The genes are TRBV27 and TRBJ2-3; TRBD1 matches 7 bases. The clonotype was recovered from an adult who had HIV and had not received antiretroviral therapy, or was an uninfected healthy control (not recorded which). Sequencing was done on a sample of peripheral blood. The DNA of the CDR3 is TGTGCCAGCAGTTTGCACAGGGGAACAGATACGCAGTATTTT. Its protein is CASSLHRGTDTQYF.